This is a list of T cell receptor beta chains from one sample in a study of blood T cell repertoires in COVID-19. Profiled with immunoSEQ multiplex PCR; TCRdb holds only in-frame clones, not every one. The sample includes 70,000 to 100,000 clones, more than 75% of them seen just once. Sample: peripheral blood. The receptors originated from a human donor in a cohort sampled during active COVID-19. The CDR3 runs from the conserved cysteine through the conserved F or W. A D gene is named only where the DNA matches it firmly. Rows may omit the clone size; those that give it use once, few, many or a size class.

>TRBJ2-5|TRBV7-6|-|-
TGCGGGTGGGGGCGAGGGAAGACCCAGTACTTC
CGWGRGKTQYF
>TRBJ2-7|TRBV7-2|-|-
TGTGCCAGCAGCCCAGGGAGCGGGTCTCGCTACGAGCAGTACTTC
CASSPGSGSRYEQYF
>TRBJ1-1|TRBV7-9|-|-
TGTGCCAGCAGCCAACAGCTCGTGAACACTGAAGCTTTCTTT
CASSQQLVNTEAFF
>TRBJ1-2|TRBV13|TRBD1|-
TGTGCCAGCAGCTTAGGACAGGGGGCGCGAGGTGGCTACACCTTC
CASSLGQGARGGYTF
>TRBJ2-2|TRBV28|TRBD1|-
TGTGCCAGCAGTTCATGGGACAGGGCGAACACCGGGGAGCTGTTTTTT
CASSSWDRANTGELFF
>TRBJ2-7|TRBV19|-|-
TGTGCCAGTAGTATAGAGTCAGGGGTCCTCTACGAGCAGTACTTC
CASSIESGVLYEQYF
>TRBJ1-5|TRBV27|-|-
TGTGCCAGCGTATTTGGGCCGGGGGAGCTTCGGAATCAGCCCCAGCATTTT
CASVFGPGELRNQPQHF
>TRBJ2-5|TRBV5-1|TRBD2|-
TGCGCCAGCAGCTATAGCGGGGGGCAAGAGACCCAGTACTTC
CASSYSGGQETQYF
>TRBJ1-6|TRBV18|-|-
TGTGCCAGCTCACCACTGGAGGGAACCTTTTCACCCCTCCACTTT
CASSPLEGTFSPLHF
>TRBJ2-7|TRBV6-5|-|few
TGTGCCAGCAGTACAGGCCCTAACTTCTACGAGCAGTACTTC
CASSTGPNFYEQYF
>TRBJ2-5|TRBV28|TRBD1|few
TGTGCCAGCAGCCCCCCTACAGGGGTAGAGACCCAGTACTTC
CASSPPTGVETQYF
>TRBJ2-4|TRBV3-1/TRBV3-2|-|-
TGTGCCAGCAGCCGTCTGACAGAAAACATTCAGTACTTC
CASSRLTENIQYF
>TRBJ2-7|TRBV5-1|TRBD1|-
TGCGCCAGCAGCTTGGAGGGACAGGGGGTCCACGAGCAGTACTTC
CASSLEGQGVHEQYF
>TRBJ1-5|TRBV7-9|TRBD1|-
TGTGCCAGCAGCCTCGGGACAGGGGCCCTTGGAGGCAATCAGCCCCAGCATTTT
CASSLGTGALGGNQPQHF
>TRBJ2-3|TRBV18|-|-
TGTGCCAGCTCACCATCGGAGCTAGATACGCAGTATTTT
CASSPSELDTQYF
>TRBJ1-5|TRBV6-1|-|-
TGTGCCAGCAGTGATCCCAGGGTTGGCAATCAGCCCCAGCATTTT
CASSDPRVGNQPQHF
>TRBJ1-1|TRBV6-5|-|-
TGTGCCAGCGATCGGGACACCCAGACTGAAGCTTTCTTT
CASDRDTQTEAFF
>TRBJ2-5|TRBV18|-|-
TGTGCCAGCTCACCAGTAGGAGGGCTCTTAGAGACCCAGTACTTC
CASSPVGGLLETQYF
>TRBJ2-3|TRBV7-8|TRBD2|once
TGTGCCAGCAGCAGGGGACTAGCGGGAGTTAAAGATACGCAGTATTTT
CASSRGLAGVKDTQYF
>TRBJ2-1|TRBV19|TRBD2|-
TGTGCCAGTAGTCAAAGAGCGGGAGGGATGGGAGGGTCCTACAATGAGCAGTTCTTC
CASSQRAGGMGGSYNEQFF
>TRBJ2-3|TRBV6-5|-|-
TGTGCCAGCAGGAAACTCCTGCCTGGCACAGATACGCAGTATTTT
CASRKLLPGTDTQYF
>TRBJ2-7|TRBV4-2|-|-
TGTGCCAGCAGCCAAGATCTATTTGGTTCCTACGAGCAGTACTTC
CASSQDLFGSYEQYF
>TRBJ2-2|TRBV5-1|TRBD2|-
TGCGCCAGCAGCCGGACTAGCGGGGGGCCGGCCACCGGGGAGCTGTTTTTT
CASSRTSGGPATGELFF
>TRBJ2-7|TRBV5-1|-|-
TGCGCCAGCAGCTTGGAACTAGGTGCCTACGAGCAGTACTTC
CASSLELGAYEQYF
>TRBJ2-1|TRBV5-1|-|-
TGCGCCAGCAGCTTGTTGGGAGGTCTGGGGTTCTTC
CASSLLGGLGFF
>TRBJ1-2|TRBV9|TRBD1|many
TGTGCCAGCAGCAAAGGGACAGGTTATGGCTACACCTTC
CASSKGTGYGYTF
>TRBJ2-3|TRBV5-1|-|-
TGCGCCAGCAGCTTGCCTAGCACAGATACGCAGTATTTT
CASSLPSTDTQYF
>TRBJ1-3|TRBV4-2|TRBD1|-
TGTGCCAGCAGCCAAGAGGGACAGAGCTTGGGCACCATATATTTT
CASSQEGQSLGTIYF
>TRBJ1-1|TRBV6-1|-|-
TGTGCCAGCAGTGAAGGTGGTAGAGCTTTATACACTGAAGCTTTCTTT
CASSEGGRALYTEAFF
>TRBJ1-2|TRBV6-1|-|-
TGTGCCAGCAGTGAAGGTAGGAGGAGCTATGGCTACACCTTC
CASSEGRRSYGYTF
>TRBJ1-3|TRBV7-8|-|-
TGTGCCAGCAGCCTAGGGTGGAGGGCTGGAAACACCATATATTTT
CASSLGWRAGNTIYF
>TRBJ2-1|TRBV6-4|-|-
TGTGCCAGCAGTTACAGGTCGGACCCGAGCTCCTACAATGAGCAGTTCTTC
CASSYRSDPSSYNEQFF
>TRBJ2-7|TRBV19|-|-
TGTGCCAGTAGTATACGCAGGTCCTACGAGCAGTACTTC
CASSIRRSYEQYF
>TRBJ1-5|TRBV19|TRBD1|-
TGTGCCAGTAGTATGGGGAGACAGGGACTGAATCAGCCCCAGCATTTT
CASSMGRQGLNQPQHF
>TRBJ2-3|TRBV5-1|TRBD1|few
TGCGCCAGCAGCTTTCCGGGACAGGGGAACATACAGCCGATCACAGATACGCAGTATTTT
CASSFPGQGNIQPITDTQYF
>TRBJ1-3|TRBV30|-|-
TGTGCCTGGAGTGACCGGGGGGGCTGGGCTGGAAACACCATATATTTT
CAWSDRGGWAGNTIYF
>TRBJ1-4|TRBV6-1|-|-
TGTGCCAGCAGTGGAGGGGGTTTGGGGACTAATGAAAAACTGTTTTTT
CASSGGGLGTNEKLFF
>TRBJ1-1|TRBV28|-|-
TGTGCCAGCAGGCCTCCGGGAGGCGAAGCTTTCTTT
CASRPPGGEAFF
>TRBJ1-1|TRBV4-1|-|-
TGCGCCAGCAGCCAAGGGGGGAGGGTGACTGAAGCTTTCTTT
CASSQGGRVTEAFF
>TRBJ1-3|TRBV5-1|-|-
TGCGCCAGCAGCGCGGGGGGCGCCCGGAATCTAAACACCATATATTTT
CASSAGGARNLNTIYF
>TRBJ1-1|TRBV5-6|-|-
TGTGCCAGCAGCTTGCGAGCGGCTATCAACACTGAAGCTTTCTTT
CASSLRAAINTEAFF
>TRBJ2-2|TRBV6-5|-|-
TGTGCCAGCAGTTTATTGCCGGGACTTAACACCGGGGAGCTGTTTTTT
CASSLLPGLNTGELFF
>TRBJ1-1|TRBV2|-|once
TGTGCCAGCCACGGGAACACTGAAGCTTTCTTT
CASHGNTEAFF
>TRBJ1-1|TRBV11-2|TRBD1|-
TGTGCCAGCAGCTTAGATCGAGGACAGGTGAACACTGAAGCTTTCTTT
CASSLDRGQVNTEAFF
>TRBJ2-7|TRBV3-1/TRBV3-2|-|-
TGTGCCAGCAGCCAAGCAGGCCGTTCCTACGAGCAGTACTTC
CASSQAGRSYEQYF
>TRBJ2-2|TRBV10-3|TRBD1|-
TGTGCCATCAGTGAGCTTCGGGACAGTAACACCGGGGAGCTGTTTTTT
CAISELRDSNTGELFF
>TRBJ2-2|TRBV6-5|TRBD1|-
TGTGCCAGCACCCAGGACAGGGTGGACACCGGGGAGCTGTTTTTT
CASTQDRVDTGELFF
>TRBJ1-1|TRBV7-9|-|-
TGTGCCAGCAGCTTAGTCGAAGGGAGGAACACTGAAGCTTTCTTT
CASSLVEGRNTEAFF
>TRBJ2-1|TRBV5-1|-|-
TGCGCCAGCACCGCTCGACAGAGCAGCTCCTACAATGAGCAGTTCTTC
CASTARQSSSYNEQFF
>TRBJ2-2|TRBV18|-|-
TGTGCCAGCTCACCAGGAGGGTTCTCTAACACCGGGGAGCTGTTTTTT
CASSPGGFSNTGELFF